This TCR beta chain was obtained from a study of T cell responses to AZD1222 COVID-19 vaccine. TCRdb keeps only in-frame clones here, not all; method: immunoSEQ multiplex PCR. The sample records tens of thousands of clones, over 80% being singletons. CDR1 and CDR2 from the germline V gene are SGHRS and YFSETQ. The CDR3 is made up of 16 amino acids. V gave up 3 bases and J gave up 3 bases; unmatched junction bases: 9. This specimen was peripheral blood, taken on day 0 of AZD1222 vaccination. The rearrangement uses TRBV5-1 and TRBJ1-1, with 9 bases lining up with TRBD1. This receptor was obtained from an adult in good health. CDR3 in DNA: TGCGCCAGCAGCTCGGGGACCGGACAGGGGTACACTGAAGCTTTCTTT. It translates to CASSSGTGQGYTEAFF.